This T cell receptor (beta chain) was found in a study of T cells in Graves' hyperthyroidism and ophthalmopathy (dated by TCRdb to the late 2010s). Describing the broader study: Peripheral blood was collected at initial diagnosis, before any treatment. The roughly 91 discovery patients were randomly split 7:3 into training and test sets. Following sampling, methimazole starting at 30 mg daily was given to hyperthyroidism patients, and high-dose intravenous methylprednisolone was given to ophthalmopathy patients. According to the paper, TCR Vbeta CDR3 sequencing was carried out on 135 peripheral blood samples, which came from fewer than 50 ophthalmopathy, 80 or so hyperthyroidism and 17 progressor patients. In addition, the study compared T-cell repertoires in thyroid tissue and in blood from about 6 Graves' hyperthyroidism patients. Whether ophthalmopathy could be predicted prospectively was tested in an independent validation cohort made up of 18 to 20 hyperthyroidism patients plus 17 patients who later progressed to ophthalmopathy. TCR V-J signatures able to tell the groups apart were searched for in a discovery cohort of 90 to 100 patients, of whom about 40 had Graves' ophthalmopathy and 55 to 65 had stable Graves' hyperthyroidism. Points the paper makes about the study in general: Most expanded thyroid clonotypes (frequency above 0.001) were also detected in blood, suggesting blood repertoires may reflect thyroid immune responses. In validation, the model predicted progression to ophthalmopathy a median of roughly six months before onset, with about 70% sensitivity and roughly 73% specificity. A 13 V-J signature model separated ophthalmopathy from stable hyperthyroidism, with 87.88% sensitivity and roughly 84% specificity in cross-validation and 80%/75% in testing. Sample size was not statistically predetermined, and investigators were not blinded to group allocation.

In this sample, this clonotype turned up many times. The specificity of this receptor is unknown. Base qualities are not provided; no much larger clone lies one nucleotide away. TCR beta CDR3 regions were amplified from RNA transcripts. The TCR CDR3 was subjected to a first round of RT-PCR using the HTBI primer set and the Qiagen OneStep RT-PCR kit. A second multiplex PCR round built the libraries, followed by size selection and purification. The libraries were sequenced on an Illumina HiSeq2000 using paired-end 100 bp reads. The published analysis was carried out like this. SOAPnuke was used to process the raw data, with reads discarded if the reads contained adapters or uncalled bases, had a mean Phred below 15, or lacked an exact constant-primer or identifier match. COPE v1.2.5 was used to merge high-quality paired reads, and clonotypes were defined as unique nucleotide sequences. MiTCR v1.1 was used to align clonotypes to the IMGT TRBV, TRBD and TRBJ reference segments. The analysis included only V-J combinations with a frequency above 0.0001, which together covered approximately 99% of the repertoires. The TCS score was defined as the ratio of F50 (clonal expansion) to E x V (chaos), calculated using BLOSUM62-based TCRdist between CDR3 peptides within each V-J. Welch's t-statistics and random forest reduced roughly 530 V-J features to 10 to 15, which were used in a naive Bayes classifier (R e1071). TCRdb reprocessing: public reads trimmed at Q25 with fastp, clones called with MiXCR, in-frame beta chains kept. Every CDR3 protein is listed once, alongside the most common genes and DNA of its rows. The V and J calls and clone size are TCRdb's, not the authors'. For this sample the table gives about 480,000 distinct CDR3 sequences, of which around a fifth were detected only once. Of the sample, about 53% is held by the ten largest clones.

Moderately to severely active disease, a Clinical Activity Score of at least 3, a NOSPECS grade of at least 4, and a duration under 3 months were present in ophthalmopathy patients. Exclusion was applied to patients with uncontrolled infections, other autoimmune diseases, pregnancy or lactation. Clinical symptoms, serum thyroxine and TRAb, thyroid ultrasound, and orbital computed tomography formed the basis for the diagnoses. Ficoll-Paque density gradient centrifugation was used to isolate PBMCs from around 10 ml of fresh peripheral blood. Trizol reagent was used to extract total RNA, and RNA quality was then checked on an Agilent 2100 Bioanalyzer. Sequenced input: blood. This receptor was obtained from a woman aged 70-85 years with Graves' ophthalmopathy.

The nucleotides read TGTGCCAGCAGTAGGACTAGCGGGAGAGGAGATACGCAGTATTTT. It codes for CASSRTSGRGDTQYF. This chain is built from TRBV2 and TRBJ2-3, and TRBD2 aligns with 13 junction nucleotides. The V end gives up 5 bases and the J end 5 bases, leaving 4 bases in the junction not matched to a gene. The CDR3 runs 15 amino acids, cysteine and phenylalanine included. Only CDR3 DNA remains: 45 bases, in frame from the first base. The germline V gene specifies SNHLY as CDR1 and FYNNEI as CDR2.